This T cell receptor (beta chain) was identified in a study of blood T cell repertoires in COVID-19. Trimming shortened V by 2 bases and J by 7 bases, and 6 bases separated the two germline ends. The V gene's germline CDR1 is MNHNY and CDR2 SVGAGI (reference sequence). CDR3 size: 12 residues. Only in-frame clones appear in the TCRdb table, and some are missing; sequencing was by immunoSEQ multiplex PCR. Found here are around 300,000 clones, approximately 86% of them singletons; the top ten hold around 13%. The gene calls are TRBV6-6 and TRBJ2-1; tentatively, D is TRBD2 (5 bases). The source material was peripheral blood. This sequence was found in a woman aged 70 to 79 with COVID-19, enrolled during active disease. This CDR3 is CASSYLANEQFF. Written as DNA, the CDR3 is TGTGCCAGCAGTTACCTAGCTAATGAGCAGTTCTTC.